These T cell receptor beta chains were read from a single sample in a study of T cells in localized non-small cell lung cancer. Assay: immunoSEQ multiplex PCR; the TCRdb copy retains only in-frame clones and omits some. The sample lists thousands of clones; approximately 25% were seen once. The material sequenced was normal lung tissue next to the tumor, taken before any cancer treatment. All receptors come from a male donor aged 60 or over with stage I lung adenocarcinoma. CDR3s leave out the opening cysteine and the closing phenylalanine or tryptophan. The order of the fields is CDR3 protein, clone size, V gene. Not all rows give a size; the values are once, few, many and, for expanded clones, a class.

CDR3aa: ASSQQTTYEQY
abundance: .
v_gene: TRBV14

CDR3aa: ASSLNPGQAGSNQPQH
abundance: .
v_gene: TRBV18

CDR3aa: AWSEGSYEQY
abundance: .
v_gene: TRBV30

CDR3aa: ASSIDRHNEQF
abundance: few
v_gene: TRBV19

CDR3aa: ASRFGSAGDTQY
abundance: few
v_gene: TRBV28

CDR3aa: ASSLGGRAEPSTDTQY
abundance: medium-sized
v_gene: TRBV11-3

CDR3aa: ASSYSLDATEAF
abundance: .
v_gene: TRBV6-8

CDR3aa: ASSVEDRDESIQY
abundance: .
v_gene: TRBV9

CDR3aa: ASSQIGERNEQF
abundance: .
v_gene: TRBV19

CDR3aa: SVAGTDGNTIY
abundance: .
v_gene: TRBV29-1

CDR3aa: ASSLAQGAYEQY
abundance: few
v_gene: TRBV28

CDR3aa: ASSVVSGQGSTLRGYT
abundance: few
v_gene: TRBV9

CDR3aa: ASALGPDNEQF
abundance: .
v_gene: TRBV19

CDR3aa: ASSYEQGAGTGELF
abundance: few
v_gene: TRBV6-8

CDR3aa: ASSPFDGTQGNTIY
abundance: .
v_gene: TRBV18

CDR3aa: ASSLEVVRTEAF
abundance: .
v_gene: TRBV5-1

CDR3aa: ASSYSGDRVSGYT
abundance: .
v_gene: TRBV6-8

CDR3aa: ASILSKAMNTEAF
abundance: .
v_gene: TRBV11-3

CDR3aa: ASVSREKTGELF
abundance: medium-sized
v_gene: TRBV11-3

CDR3aa: ASSYGLANTGELF
abundance: few
v_gene: TRBV7-6

CDR3aa: ASSTTGGGNTIY
abundance: .
v_gene: TRBV11-3

CDR3aa: ASSPRQGPQFGGYT
abundance: .
v_gene: TRBV18

CDR3aa: ASSFTGASNEKLF
abundance: .
v_gene: TRBV5-1

CDR3aa: AISESTTFTGELF
abundance: .
v_gene: TRBV10-3

CDR3aa: ASSEMSELNQPQH
abundance: few
v_gene: TRBV6-8

CDR3aa: ASSYFGDTEAF
abundance: .
v_gene: TRBV6-8

CDR3aa: ASNDPGGRGPIQETQY
abundance: .
v_gene: TRBV2

CDR3aa: ASSQPTGRTEAF
abundance: few
v_gene: TRBV6-8

CDR3aa: ASSRGGFLGEKLF
abundance: few
v_gene: TRBV6-8

CDR3aa: ASSLSFWGHQETQY
abundance: .
v_gene: TRBV5-1

CDR3aa: ASSRGTATSSGNTIY
abundance: few
v_gene: TRBV6-8

CDR3aa: ASSRRQTGGIYNEQF
abundance: .
v_gene: TRBV11-3

CDR3aa: ASSIDGDRDEKLF
abundance: .
v_gene: TRBV19

CDR3aa: ASSPWSLEYEQY
abundance: .
v_gene: TRBV5-1

CDR3aa: ASMRDRDLREQY
abundance: few
v_gene: TRBV2

CDR3aa: ASSRAGTAYGYT
abundance: few
v_gene: TRBV11-3

CDR3aa: ASSYYGLGSQGPANYGYT
abundance: few
v_gene: TRBV6-8

CDR3aa: AGHSGGARYNEQF
abundance: .
v_gene: TRBV12-2

CDR3aa: ASREGQHQETQY
abundance: .
v_gene: TRBV5-1